This T cell receptor (delta chain) was sequenced for a study of gamma-delta T cells after stem cell transplantation (dated by TCRdb to about 2016). The library came from RT-PCR. For sequencing, an Illumina MiSeq was employed. For TCRdb, the public reads were processed anew by CATT, and duplicate DNA sequences were folded into one row. This sample lists fewer than 3,000 delta-chain clones; about 40% were detected once. The top ten hold 21% of the sample. In regard to this clone: This receptor's antigen is unknown. With a much larger clone just one base away, this may be a read error. Other nucleotide sequences in the sample specify the same CDR3.

The cysteine opens and the phenylalanine closes a CDR3 of 18 amino acids. Only the CDR3 DNA is retained, 54 bases long and in frame from the first base. The junction shows trimming of 4 bases on V and 1 base on J, plus 24 bases between the germline ends. Looking up the germline V gene yields CDR1 GEAIGNYY and CDR2 EKD. The sequence joins TRDV2 to TRDJ1; the D gene cannot be named for sure. The sequence came from a human donor. It is not recorded whose cells these are; they may come from a transplant donor. The material sequenced was gamma-delta T cells. The CDR3 region reads CACDTLTVHRVITDKLIF. The sequenced DNA is TGTGCCTGTGATACGCTTACAGTTCATCGGGTCATCACCGATAAACTCATCTTT.